This T cell receptor beta chain came from a study of shared clonotypes between healthy human individuals. Study as a whole: Those who served as donors were a couple of women and a few men between the ages of 18 and 49. For every donor, three CD4 naive, three CD4 memory, two CD8 naive and one CD8 memory plates were used.

Study findings and constraints: Represented diversity (both genetic and exposure-history) was limited by the small number of donors.

Sequencing used immunoSEQ multiplex PCR; TCRdb keeps in-frame clones, though not all of them. The sample includes around 2.5 million clones, over 85% of them seen just once. The donors, healthy adults who were HIV-negative, had experienced no recent acute infections or vaccinations. Remarks on this clone: Its antigen is undetermined.

Trimming removed 1 base at V and 2 bases at J, with 6 bases between. CDR1 is SGHTA and CDR2 is FQGTGA in the germline V gene. The CDR3 spans 13 residues. The rearrangement uses TRBV7-3 and TRBJ2-7, with a possible D match to TRBD1 (5 bases). The receptor was derived from a man in his late teens or twenties in good health. Some clones in this sample may be carry-over from other donors' samples. The source material was naive CD4+ T cells from PBMCs. Subset in this sample: CD45RA+ positively selected. The chain's CDR3 is CASSLNRPYEQYF. Here the CDR3 DNA reads TGTGCCAGCAGCTTAAACAGGCCCTACGAGCAGTACTTC.